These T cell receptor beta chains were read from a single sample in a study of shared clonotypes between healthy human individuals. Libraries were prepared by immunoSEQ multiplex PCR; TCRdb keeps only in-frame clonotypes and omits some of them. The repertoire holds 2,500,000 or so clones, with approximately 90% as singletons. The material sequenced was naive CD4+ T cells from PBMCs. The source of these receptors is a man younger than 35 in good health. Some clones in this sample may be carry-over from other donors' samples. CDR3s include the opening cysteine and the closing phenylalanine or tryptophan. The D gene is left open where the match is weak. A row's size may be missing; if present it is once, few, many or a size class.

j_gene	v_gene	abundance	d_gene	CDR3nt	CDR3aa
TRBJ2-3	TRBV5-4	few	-	TGTGCCAGCAGCTTGCGGGCGGTTTTTTCCACAGATACGCAGTATTTT	CASSLRAVFSTDTQYF
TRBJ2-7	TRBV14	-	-	TGTGCCAGCAGCCACCCAGAAAGGGGCCGATCCTACGAGCAGTACTTC	CASSHPERGRSYEQYF
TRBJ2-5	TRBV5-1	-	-	TGCGCCAGCAGCTTAAGGCTAGCTGGAGAGACCCAGTACTTC	CASSLRLAGETQYF
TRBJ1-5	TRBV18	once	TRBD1	TGTGCCAGCTCACCAGGGACAGCACACAATCAGCCCCAGCATTTT	CASSPGTAHNQPQHF
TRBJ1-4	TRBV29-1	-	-	TGCAGCGTTGAAGATGAAAAACTGTTTTTT	CSVEDEKLFF
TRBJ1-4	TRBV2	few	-	TGTGCCAGCAGTGAACGGTTAAATGAAAAACTGTTTTTT	CASSERLNEKLFF
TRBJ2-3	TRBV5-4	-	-	TGTGCCAGCAGCTTGTTCGGGCAACTCACAGATACGCAGTATTTT	CASSLFGQLTDTQYF
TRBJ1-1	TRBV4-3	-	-	TGCGCCAGCAGCCCCTTGGGTGGTAGGTTTAGCAACACTGAAGCTTTCTTT	CASSPLGGRFSNTEAFF
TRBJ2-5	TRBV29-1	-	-	TGCAGCGTCCGAGGGGTCTTCCAAGAGACCCAGTACTTC	CSVRGVFQETQYF
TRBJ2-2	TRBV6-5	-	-	TGTGCCAGCAGTTACAGGACCGGGGAGCTGTTTTTT	CASSYRTGELFF
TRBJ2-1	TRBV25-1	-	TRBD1	TGTGCCACAGCCGCCAGGGGGCGCTCGAATGAGCAGTTCTTC	CATAARGRSNEQFF
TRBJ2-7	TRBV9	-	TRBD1	TGTGCCAGCAGCGTAGAAGGGACAGGGTCCTACGAGCAGTACTTC	CASSVEGTGSYEQYF
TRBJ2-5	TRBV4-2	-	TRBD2	TGTGCCAGCAGCCAAGATTCGGGACTAGCGGAGGTGAAGCAGTACTTC	CASSQDSGLAEVKQYF
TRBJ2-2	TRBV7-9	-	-	TGTGCCAGCAGCTTCGGGGTAACCACCGGGGAGCTGTTTTTT	CASSFGVTTGELFF
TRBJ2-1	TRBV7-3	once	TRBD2	TGTGCCAGCAGCTTAAGGGGACTAGCGCTGTCCACGAGCTCCTACAATGAGCAGTTCTTC	CASSLRGLALSTSSYNEQFF
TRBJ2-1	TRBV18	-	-	TGTGCCAGCTCGCCAAGGACTGAGAAGCACAATGAGCAGTTCTTC	CASSPRTEKHNEQFF
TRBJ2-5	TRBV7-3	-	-	TGTGCCAGCAGCTTAGGGGAGGGGGCGACCCAGTACTTC	CASSLGEGATQYF
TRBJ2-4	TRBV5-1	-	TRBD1	TGCGCCAGCAGCTTGGAGACAGGGGGAAGTAAAAACATTCAGTACTTC	CASSLETGGSKNIQYF
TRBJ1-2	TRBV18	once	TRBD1	TGTGCCAGCTCACGACAGGGTGGCGGCTACACCTTC	CASSRQGGGYTF
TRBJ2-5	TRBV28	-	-	TGTGCCAGCAGTTTCCAAGGGGCTGCAGAGACCCAGTACTTC	CASSFQGAAETQYF
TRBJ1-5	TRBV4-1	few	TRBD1	TGCGCCATAGACAGGGGTGACCAGCCCCAGCATTTT	CAIDRGDQPQHF
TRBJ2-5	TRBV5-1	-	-	TGCGCCAGCAGCTTGGCATTCGTACAAGAGACCCAGTACTTC	CASSLAFVQETQYF
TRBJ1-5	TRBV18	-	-	TGTGCCAGCTCACTGAACAGGGAGCAGCCCCAGCATTTT	CASSLNREQPQHF
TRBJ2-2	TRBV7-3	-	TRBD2	TGTGCCAGCAGCTTGGGTCTACTAGCGGGGACCGGGGAGCTGTTTTTT	CASSLGLLAGTGELFF
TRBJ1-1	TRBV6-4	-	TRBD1	TGTGCCAGCAAGGACAGGGGGCAGGCTTTCTTT	CASKDRGQAFF
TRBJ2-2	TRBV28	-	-	TGTGCCAGCAGTTTAATTCCTCCGAACACCGGGGAGCTGTTTTTT	CASSLIPPNTGELFF
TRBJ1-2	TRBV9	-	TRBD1	TGTGCCAGCAGCGGTTTGGACAGGGATGGCTACACCTTC	CASSGLDRDGYTF
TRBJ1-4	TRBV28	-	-	TGTGCCAGCAGTTTATCCCCCGGTCAGCCGGGCTTGCATGAAAAACTGTTTTTT	CASSLSPGQPGLHEKLFF
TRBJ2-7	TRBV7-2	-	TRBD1	TGTGCCAGCAGCTTATACACAGGGGCAAACGAGCAGTACTTC	CASSLYTGANEQYF
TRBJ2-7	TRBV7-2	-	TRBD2	TGTGCCAGCAGCGCGGGAGGGGAGCAGTACTTC	CASSAGGEQYF
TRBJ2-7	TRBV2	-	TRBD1	TGTGCCAGCAGTGAAAGACAGGGCGCGACCTACGAGCAGTACTTC	CASSERQGATYEQYF
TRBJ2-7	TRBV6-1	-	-	TGTGCCAGCAGCCCTCCAGGTGTTACCTACGAGCAGTACTTC	CASSPPGVTYEQYF
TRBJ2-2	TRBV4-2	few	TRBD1	TGTGCCAGCAGCCCATCACAGGGGCACACCGGGGAGCTGTTTTTT	CASSPSQGHTGELFF
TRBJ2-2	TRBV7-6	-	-	TGTGCCAGCAGCCCCGGGTCAAACATACCCACCGGGGAGCTGTTTTTT	CASSPGSNIPTGELFF
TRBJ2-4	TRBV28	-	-	TGTGCCAGCAGTCTACCCCCTCCATACGAAGCCAAAAACATTCAGTACTTC	CASSLPPPYEAKNIQYF
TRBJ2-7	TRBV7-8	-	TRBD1	TGTGCCAGCAGCCTCACAGGGGGTGGCTACGAGCAGTACTTC	CASSLTGGGYEQYF
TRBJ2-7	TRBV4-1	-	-	TGCGCCAGCAGCCAAGGCGAATACAGGTCGACGCCCTCCTACGAGCAGTACTTC	CASSQGEYRSTPSYEQYF
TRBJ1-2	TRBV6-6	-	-	TGTGCCAGCAGTCACCCATGGGTAGGCTATGGCTACACCTTC	CASSHPWVGYGYTF
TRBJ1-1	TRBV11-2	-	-	TGTGCCAGCAGCTTGGAACCGAGTTACACTGAAGCTTTCTTT	CASSLEPSYTEAFF
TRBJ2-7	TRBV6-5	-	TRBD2	TGTGCCAGCAGTTACTCGAGGACTAGCTACGAGCAGTACTTC	CASSYSRTSYEQYF
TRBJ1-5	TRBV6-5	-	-	TGTGCCAGCAGTTACTCGTACTCTGGGGAACAGCCCCAGCATTTT	CASSYSYSGEQPQHF